This T cell receptor beta chain was found in a study of blood T cell repertoires in COVID-19. Study-wide context: T cells, B-cell-depleted T cells, or PBMCs supplied cDNA or gDNA.

Sequencing used immunoSEQ multiplex PCR; TCRdb keeps in-frame clones, though not all of them. The data show about 110,000 clones, 85% seen once. CDR1 and CDR2 (germline): SGHAT, FQNNGV. The CDR3 contains 17 residues. V was pared by 5 bases and J by 1 base, with 8 bases of the junction left unmatched. The TCR was taken from a human donor in a cohort sampled during active COVID-19. V is TRBV11-2 and J is TRBJ2-2, with 9 nucleotides matching TRBD2. Sequencing input: peripheral blood. The chain's CDR3 is CASSPLKLAGNTGELFF. CDR3 bases: TGTGCCAGCAGCCCCCTGAAACTAGCGGGGAACACCGGGGAGCTGTTTTTT.